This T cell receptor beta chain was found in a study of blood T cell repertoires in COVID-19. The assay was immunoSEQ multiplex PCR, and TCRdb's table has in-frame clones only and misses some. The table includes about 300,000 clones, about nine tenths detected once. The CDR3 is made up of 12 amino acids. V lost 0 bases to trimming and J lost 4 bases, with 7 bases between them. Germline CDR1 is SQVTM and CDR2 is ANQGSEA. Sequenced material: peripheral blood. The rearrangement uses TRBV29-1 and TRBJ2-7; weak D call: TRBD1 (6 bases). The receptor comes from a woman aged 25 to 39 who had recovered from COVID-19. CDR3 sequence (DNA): TGCAGCGTTGAAGACAGGGGTTACGAGCAGTACTTC. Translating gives CSVEDRGYEQYF.